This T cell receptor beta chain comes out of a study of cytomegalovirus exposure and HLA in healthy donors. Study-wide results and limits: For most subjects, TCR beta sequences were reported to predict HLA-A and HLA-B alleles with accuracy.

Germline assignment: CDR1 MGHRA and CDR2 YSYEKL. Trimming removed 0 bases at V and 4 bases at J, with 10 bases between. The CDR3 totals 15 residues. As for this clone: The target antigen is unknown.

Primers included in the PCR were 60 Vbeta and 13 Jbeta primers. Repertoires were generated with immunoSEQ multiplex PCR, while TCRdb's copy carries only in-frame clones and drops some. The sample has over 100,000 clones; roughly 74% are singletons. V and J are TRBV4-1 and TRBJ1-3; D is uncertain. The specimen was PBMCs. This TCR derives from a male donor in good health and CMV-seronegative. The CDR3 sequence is CASSQEAHPGNTIYF. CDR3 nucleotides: TGCGCCAGCAGCCAAGAAGCCCATCCCGGAAACACCATATATTTT.